Listed below are T cell receptor beta chains from one sample, sequenced in a study of blood T cell repertoires in COVID-19. The data were produced by immunoSEQ multiplex PCR, yet TCRdb's version contains in-frame clones alone and is incomplete. The table records about 130,000 clones, 60% to 80% of them present only once. Sequences were obtained from peripheral blood. The receptor source for this set is a woman in her 70s with acute or convalescent COVID-19. Each CDR3 is given without its conserved first and last residue. Fields, in order: D gene, V gene, CDR3 length, CDR3 protein. D genes are given only for firm matches.

>-|TRBV25-1|13
ASSESRTVQETQY
>-|TRBV5-1|12
ASSPGHKNSPLH
>-|TRBV9|14
ASSAGGLYSNQPQH
>TRBD1|TRBV10-3|15
AISPGQPSSGANVLT
>-|TRBV7-9|13
ASSRAGSANYGYT
>-|TRBV5-1|12
ASSLGTRENEQY
>-|TRBV3-1/TRBV3-2|11
ASPSRTDYGYT
>TRBD1|TRBV19|13
ASSIGTGAYNEQF
>-|TRBV19|14
ASSIEAARPYYGYT
>TRBD2|TRBV7-2|16
ASSLTSGGRYVYNEQF
>-|TRBV11-2|12
ASSLETGINKAF
>-|TRBV11-2|10
ASSSLFHEQY
>-|TRBV25-1|13
ASSPAGIGANVLT
>TRBD2|TRBV15|13
ATSRDTGGPIEQY
>TRBD2|TRBV27|12
ASSRLADKNIQY
>-|TRBV10-1|11
ASSATGSGELF
>TRBD1|TRBV14|13
ASSLRQGYTGELF
>TRBD2|TRBV7-2|13
ASSATRLAGETQY
>TRBD1|TRBV7-6|10
ASSQTGETQY
>TRBD1|TRBV15|13
ATSHGQGFTGELF
>-|TRBV6-1|12
ASSERGPRLEQY
>TRBD1|TRBV4-3|13
ASSPDRGSGDTQY
>-|TRBV6-5|11
ASRTPSGNTIY
>TRBD1|TRBV19|13
ASSIGTGNNQPQH
>TRBD1|TRBV6-5|11
ASRDRGTGELF
>TRBD2|TRBV19|13
ASGSSGIPYNEQF
>TRBD1|TRBV7-2|13
ASSPQGGIHEKLF
>-|TRBV28|14
ASSKLVGLSGNTIY
>-|TRBV28|9
AILRGTEAF
>TRBD2|TRBV30|12
AWGKGLAGNEQF
>-|TRBV7-3|12
ASSESGSTDTQY
>TRBD1|TRBV5-1|13
ASSFLDRGNYGYT
>-|TRBV19|13
ASSILTRVNTEAF
>-|TRBV4-1|12
ASSQQGIGEKLF
>TRBD2|TRBV3-1/TRBV3-2|13
ASSQASGGRDTQY
>-|TRBV12-3/TRBV12-4|11
ASSFGDTYEQY
>-|TRBV10-3|12
AISESVGADGYT
>-|TRBV2|11
ASIGRDSYEQY
>-|TRBV10-1|10
AIASCSYEQY
>TRBD1|TRBV5-6|12
ASSSGQGAGKQF
>-|TRBV11-3|13
ASSFDGSVGNEQF
>TRBD2|TRBV5-1|15
ASSLALGGGSQETQY
>-|TRBV6-5|9
ASSFSGDQY
>-|TRBV28|13
ASSLNPGGGYEQY
>TRBD1|TRBV5-6|14
ASSPGQEHYNSPLH
>TRBD2|TRBV18|12
ASSPGTSSYEQY
>-|TRBV28|13
ASSLFSAFGYEQY
>TRBD2|TRBV7-6|12
ASSLAGGPHEQY
>TRBD2|TRBV7-2|14
ASSEGSGGNSYEQY
>TRBD1|TRBV5-1|14
ASSTSGTGGLETQY
>-|TRBV6-1|14
ASSETGSSPNTEAF
>TRBD1|TRBV19|15
ASSMVGGQGYTGELF
>TRBD1|TRBV19|12
ASSIFDRDFGYT
>TRBD1|TRBV10-3|13
AISGPGTGGNGYT
>TRBD1|TRBV6-5|11
ASSWTGGTEAF
>TRBD1|TRBV9|13
ASSPGQGYNSPLH
>TRBD2|TRBV7-9|15
ASSLWGSSGKADTQY
>TRBD1|TRBV5-1|13
ASSLDGTGYREQY
>-|TRBV19|12
ASSPRGGADEQY